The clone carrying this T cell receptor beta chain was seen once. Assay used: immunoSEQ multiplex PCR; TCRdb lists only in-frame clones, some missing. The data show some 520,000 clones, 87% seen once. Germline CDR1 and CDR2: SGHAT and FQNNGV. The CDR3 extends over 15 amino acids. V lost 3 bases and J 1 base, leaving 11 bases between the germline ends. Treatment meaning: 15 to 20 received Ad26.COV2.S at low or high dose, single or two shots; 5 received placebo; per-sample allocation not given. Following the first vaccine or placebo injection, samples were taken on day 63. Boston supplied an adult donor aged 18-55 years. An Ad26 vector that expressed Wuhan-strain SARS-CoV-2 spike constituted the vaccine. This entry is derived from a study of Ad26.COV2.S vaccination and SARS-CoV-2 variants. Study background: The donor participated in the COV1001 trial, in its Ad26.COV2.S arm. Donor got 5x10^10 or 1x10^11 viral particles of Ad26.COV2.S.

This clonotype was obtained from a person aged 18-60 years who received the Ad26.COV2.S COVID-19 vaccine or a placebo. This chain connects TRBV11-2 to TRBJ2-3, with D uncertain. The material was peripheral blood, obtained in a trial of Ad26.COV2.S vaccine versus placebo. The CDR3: CASSFDGVRTDTQYF. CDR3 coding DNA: TGTGCCAGCAGCTTCGATGGGGTCCGCACAGATACGCAGTATTTT.